Presented here are 18 T cell receptor beta chains from one specimen sequenced in a study of blood T cell repertoires in COVID-19. The repertoire was sequenced with immunoSEQ multiplex PCR; TCRdb's copy has only in-frame clones and lacks some. The data contain 200,000 to 250,000 clones, 85% to 90% of them seen just once; the ten biggest clones take up about 7.6%. Specimen: peripheral blood. The receptors here all came from a woman in her 70s with active or convalescent COVID-19.

The chain links TRBV5-4 to TRBJ2-7; 7 nucleotides align to TRBD2. The germline V gene has CDR1 SGHNT and CDR2 YYREEE (reference sequence). Trimming cost V 0 bases and J 6 bases; bases outside gene matches: 6. The CDR3 consists of 14 residues. The CDR3 is CASSLDGGKGEQYF. CDR3 bases: TGTGCCAGCAGCTTGGACGGGGGGAAGGGCGAGCAGTACTTC.

This chain uses TRBV5-4 with TRBJ2-7; D might be TRBD1 (6 bases). Germline values: CDR1 SGHNT, CDR2 YYREEE (reference sequence). This CDR3 has 12 amino acids. Trimming removed 10 bases from V and 2 bases from J, with 13 bases in between. The CDR3 bases are TGTGCCGCTCGGGACAACACCTACGAGCAGTACTTC. It encodes CAARDNTYEQYF.

The rearrangement joins TRBV11-3 to TRBJ1-3; D not resolved. V lost 4 bases and J 2 bases, leaving 12 bases between the germline ends. The CDR3 spans 15 residues. The germline CDR1 and CDR2 sequences are SGHNT and YENEEA. The CDR3 protein is CASSSDSAAGNTIYF. The DNA of the CDR3 is TGTGCCAGCAGCTCGGACTCAGCAGCTGGAAACACCATATATTTT.

This clone was observed a few times. The chain has TRBV7-2 and TRBJ2-7; D perhaps matches TRBD1 (6 bases). CDR1 is SGHTA and CDR2 is FQGNSA in the germline V gene. The germline V and J ends were trimmed by 5 bases and 7 bases, with 15 bases remaining between them. The CDR3 extends over 13 amino acids. The CDR3 loop is CASSLHREGEQYF. CDR3 nucleotides: TGTGCCAGCAGCCTCCACAGGGAAGGAGAGCAGTACTTC.

The chain recombines TRBV6-5 with TRBJ1-5, with D perhaps TRBD1 (5 bases). This CDR3 is built from 14 residues. Trimming stripped 8 bases from V and 0 bases from J, with 11 bases between. The germline V gene encodes CDR1 MNHEY and CDR2 SVGAGI. The CDR3 here is CASWHGGSNQPQHF. CDR3 DNA sequence: TGTGCCAGCTGGCACGGGGGTAGCAATCAGCCCCAGCATTTT.

The chain is built from TRBV24-1 and TRBJ2-5, with TRBD2 identical over 11 bases. Germline assignment: CDR1 KGHDR and CDR2 SFDVKD. V dropped 3 bases and J dropped 2; count of bases not matched to a gene: 4. The CDR3 is made up of 16 amino acids. The chain's CDR3 is CATSDGTSGPQETQYF. CDR3 sequence (DNA): TGTGCCACCAGTGATGGGACTAGCGGCCCTCAAGAGACCCAGTACTTC.

The chain joins TRBV5-1 to TRBJ2-7; 9 positions agree with TRBD1. This CDR3 contains 14 residues. J gave up 3 bases and V 3 bases, and 4 bases lay outside the gene matches. Germline V gives CDR1 SGHRS, CDR2 YFSETQ. The CDR3 nucleotides read TGCGCCAGCAGCTACGGGACAGGGAACTACGAGCAGTACTTC. This gives the protein CASSYGTGNYEQYF. Full variable domain (rest looked up from reference TRBV5-1 and TRBJ2-7): KAGVTQTPRYLIKTRGQQVTLSCSPISGHRSVSWYQQTPGQGLQFLFEYFSETQRNKGNFPGRFSGRQFSNSRSEMNVSTLELGDSALYLCASSYGTGNYEQYFGPGTRLTVT.

The rearrangement links TRBV6-5 to TRBJ1-3; unclear D gene. Trimming took off 6 bases at V and 0 bases at J, with 9 bases between the two ends. CDR3 length: 14 amino acids. Looked up from germline, CDR1 is MNHEY and CDR2 is SVGAGI. For the CDR3, the DNA is TGTGCCAGCAGGCGGGGTAGCTCTGGAAACACCATATATTTT. This encodes CASRRGSSGNTIYF.

V gene TRBV10-3 combines with J gene TRBJ2-3; 7 bases are a match to TRBD1. V dropped 6 bases and J dropped 6; count of bases not matched to a gene: 9. Germline CDR1 reads ENHRY; CDR2 reads SYGVKD. The CDR3 is 14 residues long. The CDR3 DNA reads as TGTGCCATCAGCCGGGACAGCTTTGGGGATACGCAGTATTTT. It yields the protein CAISRDSFGDTQYF.

The V call is TRBV18, the J call TRBJ1-5; 7 bases agree with TRBD1. V lost 3 bases and J lost 7; bases outside the gene matches: 6. Germline V lookup: CDR1 KGHSH, CDR2 LQKENI. CDR3 size: 14 residues. CDR3 coding DNA: TGTGCCAGCTCACCGCAGGGGGAGATGCAGCCCCAGCATTTT. Its translation is CASSPQGEMQPQHF.

The chain couples TRBV11-2 to TRBJ1-5, with D possibly matching TRBD1 (5 bases). In germline, CDR1 is SGHAT, CDR2 FQNNGV. Trimming stripped 3 bases from V and 4 bases from J, with 10 bases between. The CDR3 runs 14 residues. CDR3 sequence reads: CASSLGQVNQPQHF. The CDR3 nucleotides read TGTGCCAGCAGCTTGGGGCAGGTGAATCAGCCCCAGCATTTT.

V is TRBV7-8 and J is TRBJ1-2, with 7 bases aligning to TRBD1. Germline trimming cut 1 base from V and 4 bases from J; bases unmatched to any gene: 6. Germline assignment: CDR1 SGHVS and CDR2 FQNEAQ. The CDR3 has 15 residues. The CDR3 region has the DNA TGTGCCAGCAGCTTAGTACAACAGGGGAGCTATGGCTACACCTTC. Translating gives CASSLVQQGSYGYTF.

The genes are TRBV12-3 or TRBV12-4 and TRBJ2-1, with D hard to call. Trimming removed 5 bases from V and 2 bases from J, with 7 bases in between. The CDR3 consists of 13 residues. The CDR3 here is CASSVSAYNEQFF. Here the CDR3 DNA reads TGTGCCAGCAGTGTGTCCGCCTACAATGAGCAGTTCTTC.

This clone was seen a few times. The chain recombines TRBV5-6 with TRBJ1-1; D is unresolved. Trimming cost V 3 bases and J 4 bases, with 4 bases left between them. Germline V CDR1 and CDR2: SGHDT, YYEEEE. This CDR3 is built from 11 residues. In DNA, the CDR3 is TGTGCCAGCAGCTGGGCCACTGAAGCTTTCTTT. The encoded protein is CASSWATEAFF.

The rearrangement uses TRBV6-5 and TRBJ2-5, with D maybe TRBD1 (6 bases). V was shortened by 6 bases and J by 2 bases, with 7 bases between the two germline ends. Germline V gene sequence: CDR1 MNHEY, CDR2 SVGAGI. The CDR3 runs 12 residues. CDR3 nucleotide sequence: TGTGCCAGCAGCGACAGGCAAGAGACCCAGTACTTC. Translation: CASSDRQETQYF.

This clone has only a few counts. CDR3 region: CAISVDGGLGNTIYF. The CDR3 DNA reads TGTGCCATCAGTGTTGATGGGGGCTTAGGAAACACCATATATTTT. The chain joins TRBV10-3 to TRBJ1-3; D possibly corresponds to TRBD1 (6 bases). The CDR3 sequence is 15 residues long. V lost 4 bases to trimming and J lost 4 bases, with 14 bases between them. CDR1 ENHRY and CDR2 SYGVKD come from the germline V gene.

The V and J genes are TRBV7-2 and TRBJ1-3; weak D call: TRBD1 (6 bases). Germline V gives CDR1 SGHTA, CDR2 FQGNSA. The CDR3 extends over 15 amino acids. The V and J ends lost 5 bases and 8 bases respectively, with 19 bases between them. This CDR3 reads CASSPTGTIGHTIYF. The CDR3 DNA sequence: TGTGCCAGCAGCCCTACCGGGACAATCGGTCACACCATATATTTT.

The CDR3 nucleotides are TGTGCCAGCAGCCCGGAGGAGGGGACAGGTAGCTCCTACGAGCAGTACTTC. It translates to CASSPEEGTGSSYEQYF. V and J are TRBV3-1 (or the pseudogene TRBV3-2) and TRBJ2-7, with 8 bases identical to TRBD1. This CDR3 comprises 17 residues. With V trimmed by 4 bases and J by 0 bases, 11 bases remained unmatched. The germline CDR1 and CDR2 sequences are LGHDT and YNNKEL (reference sequence).